This TCR beta chain was identified in a study of T-cell memory formation after mild COVID-19. Overall study results and limits: Memory from before infection featured some responding clones, which suggests cross-reactive memory joined.

The sample holds many counts of this clonotype. Its antigen is unidentified. The CDR3 runs to 15 residues. V lost 3 bases and J lost 3, with 11 bases in between. Germline CDR1 is SEHNR and CDR2 is FQNEAQ (reference sequence). Using its own MiXCR run on the 5' RACE reads, TCRdb lists one record per CDR3 protein. The data contain 250,000 to 300,000 distinct CDR3 sequences, 15% to 20% of them singletons. This sequence joins TRBV7-9 and TRBJ2-2; either TRBD1 or TRBD2 may fit D (5 bases each). The TCR was taken from a man between 18 and 29 years old who had mild COVID-19 (a few samples of this study predate the infection). Cell type and time point are not known. The source material was PBMCs or a T cell subset sorted from them (not recorded which). The CDR3 DNA sequence: TGTGCCAGCAGCTTTCGGGGCTCGGACACCGGGGAGCTGTTTTTT. Its protein product is CASSFRGSDTGELFF.